The entry that follows covers one TCR beta chain sequence. Germline V CDR1 and CDR2: KGHSH, LQKENI. The V end lost 3 bases, the J end lost 0 bases, and 11 bases lay between the germline ends. This CDR3 is built from 15 residues. Each recovered donor of Cohort 3 presented with two negative PCRs, clearance, or symptom resolution. The data are from a study of blood T cell repertoires in COVID-19. Turning to the study itself: T cells, B-cell-depleted T cells, or PBMCs supplied cDNA or gDNA.

Here immunoSEQ multiplex PCR was the method, and the copy in TCRdb shows in-frame clones only, minus some. In the table there are fewer than 500,000 clones, about 85% of which are singletons. Source material: PBMCs or T cells enriched from blood (not recorded which). This TCR derives from a woman between 18 and 29 years old who had recovered from COVID-19. The chain recombines TRBV18 with TRBJ1-2; the D is unclear. CDR3 amino acids: CASSPSQTTNYGYTF. For the CDR3, the DNA is TGTGCCAGCTCACCCTCCCAGACAACTAACTATGGCTACACCTTC.